The T cell receptor (beta chain) under discussion was sequenced for a study of blood T cell repertoires in COVID-19. Study at large: Acute and convalescent COVID-19 specimens originated in the United States, Italy and Spain. PBMCs, B-cell-depleted T cells, or T cells provided the cDNA or gDNA that made up the material.

The table lists this clone with a count of one. The germline CDR1 and CDR2 sequences are SGHTA and FQGNSA. Trimming took off 0 bases at V and 1 base at J, with 7 bases between the two ends. The CDR3 spans 14 residues. In the authors' methods: Reference gene primer amplification yielded estimated nucleated cell counts. This table comes from immunoSEQ multiplex PCR, and its TCRdb copy is limited to in-frame clones, with some not included. The V and J calls and clone size come from that table; D and trimming were worked out from the DNA. The sample holds 80,000 to 95,000 clones, 70% to 90% seen once. The clonotype was recovered from a man in his fifties or sixties with active or convalescent COVID-19. V usage is TRBV7-2 and J usage is TRBJ2-7, with no clear D. Material: peripheral blood. The CDR3 DNA reads as TGTGCCAGCAGCTTAGCGCATCGGTCCTACGAGCAGTACTTC. This encodes CASSLAHRSYEQYF.